The 3 T cell receptor beta chains presented below share a single source sample, sequenced in a study of blood T cell repertoires in COVID-19. Clones were sequenced by immunoSEQ multiplex PCR, and TCRdb holds only the in-frame ones, with some missing. The sample consists of some 250,000 clones, about 85% of them appearing once. The sequenced material came from peripheral blood. Receptors were obtained from a woman aged 80 or over with acute or convalescent COVID-19.

The chain uses TRBV7-8 and TRBJ1-4; D is unresolved. The CDR3 runs 12 residues. Per the germline V gene, CDR1 is SGHVS and CDR2 is FQNEAQ. V was cut by 2 bases and J by 5 bases, with 3 bases left in between. CDR3 sequence (DNA): TGTGCCAGCAGCTTACCAAATGAAAAACTGTTTTTT. Translated, it gives CASSLPNEKLFF.

The rearrangement uses TRBV6-5 and TRBJ2-1; unclear D gene. The germline V gene has CDR1 MNHEY and CDR2 SVGAGI. Trimming took off 6 bases at V and 8 bases at J, with 8 bases between the two ends. This CDR3 comprises 11 residues. This chain's CDR3 is CASRREDEQFF. The CDR3 bases are TGTGCCAGCAGGAGAGAAGATGAGCAGTTCTTC.

The chain employs TRBV12-3 or TRBV12-4 and TRBJ2-1; 9 bases agree with TRBD2. The CDR3 spans 13 residues. V trimming: 5 bases; J trimming: 9 bases; junction bases outside the gene matches: 5. The CDR3 region is CASSQGLAAEQFF. The CDR3 DNA reads TGTGCCAGCAGTCAGGGACTAGCAGCTGAGCAGTTCTTC.